What follows are 25 T cell receptor beta chains derived from one specimen sequenced in a study of blood T cell repertoires in COVID-19. The data were produced by immunoSEQ multiplex PCR, yet TCRdb's version contains in-frame clones alone and is incomplete. This sample has around 100,000 clones, with about 89% found just once. The sequenced sample was peripheral blood. Receptors were obtained from a man between 60 and 75 years old with acute or convalescent COVID-19.

The chain combines TRBV7-9 with TRBJ2-3; 10 nucleotides align to TRBD1. Germline values: CDR1 SEHNR, CDR2 FQNEAQ (reference sequence). Trimming cost V 5 bases and J 4 bases; bases outside gene matches: 6. CDR3 length equals 15 residues. CDR3 region: CASSRQGARADTQYF. The CDR3 DNA reads TGTGCCAGCAGCCGACAGGGGGCGCGGGCAGATACGCAGTATTTT.

The chain links TRBV2 to TRBJ2-7; 9 bases align to TRBD1. V lost 6 bases to trimming and J lost 6 bases; unmatched junction nucleotides: 6. CDR3 length equals 13 residues. The germline gives CDR1 SNHLY, CDR2 FYNNEI. In DNA form, the CDR3 reads TGTGCCAGCAGCGCGGGACAGGGACCCGAGCAGTACTTC. Amino acid sequence: CASSAGQGPEQYF.

This chain connects TRBV28 to TRBJ1-3; possibly TRBD1 for D (5 bases). The CDR3 is made up of 15 amino acids. Deletions cut 5 bases from V and 0 bases from J, with 11 bases between. In germline, CDR1 is MDHEN, CDR2 SYDVKM. Written as DNA, the CDR3 is TGTGCCAGCAGTCCGGACAAACTCTCTGGAAACACCATATATTTT. Encoded protein: CASSPDKLSGNTIYF.

V gene TRBV28 combines with J gene TRBJ1-2; 7 nucleotides agree with TRBD1. Germline CDR1 MDHEN, CDR2 SYDVKM. Trimming at V came to 5 bases and at J to 4 bases, leaving 19 bases not matched to a gene. This CDR3 is built from 18 residues. Written as DNA, the CDR3 is TGTGCCAGCAGTCTAGGGGGCTCATCGCAACAGGACCTCTATGGCTACACCTTC. This gives the protein CASSLGGSSQQDLYGYTF.

The genes are TRBV19 and TRBJ2-1; D is possibly TRBD2 (6 bases). The CDR3 is made up of 14 amino acids. V was clipped by 1 base and J by 4 bases, with 8 bases between them. The V gene's germline CDR1 is LNHDA and CDR2 SQIVND (reference sequence). The CDR3 DNA is TGTGCCAGTAGTATAGCGGGAGCTTACAATGAGCAGTTCTTC. Translated: CASSIAGAYNEQFF.

The J gene is TRBJ1-6, the V gene TRBV4-1, with TRBD1 as a possible D gene (5 bases). The CDR3 sequence is 16 residues long. Germline-derived CDR1 and CDR2 are MGHRA and YSYEKL. Trimming took off 8 bases at V and 8 bases at J, with 22 bases between the two ends. The CDR3 bases are TGCGCCAGCGGCGCCACCGAGGCCAGGGTTGATTCACCCCTCCACTTT. Its translation is CASGATEARVDSPLHF.

The gene calls are TRBV25-1 and TRBJ2-3; TRBD2 aligns across 8 bases. V shed 1 base and J 6 bases; nucleotides not matched to a gene: 9. Germline lookup yields CDR1 MGHDK and CDR2 SYGVNS. This CDR3 spans 16 amino acids. The CDR3 is CASSELKGTGGDTQYF. CDR3 nucleotides: TGTGCCAGCAGTGAATTGAAGGGAACGGGAGGGGATACGCAGTATTTT. Together with reference TRBV25-1 and TRBJ2-3, the CDR3 gives the full variable domain: EADIYQTPRYLVIGTGKKITLECSQTMGHDKMYWYQQDPGMELHLIHYSYGVNSTEKGDLSSESTVSRIRTEHFPLTLESARPSHTSQYLCASSELKGTGGDTQYFGPGTRLTVL.

The chain uses TRBV7-6 and TRBJ2-5; unclear D gene. The CDR3 sequence is 18 residues long. Germline V CDR1 and CDR2: SGHVS, FNYEAQ. The V and J ends lost 5 bases and 2 bases respectively, with 24 bases between them. The CDR3 DNA reads TGTGCCAGCAGCGCTACCCCTGGGCAGATGATCGGACAAGAGACCCAGTACTTC. This sequence encodes CASSATPGQMIGQETQYF.

DNA for the CDR3: TGCAGCGTTCTCAGGGGGACCATGAACACTGAAGCTTTCTTT. Translating gives CSVLRGTMNTEAFF. The gene calls are TRBV29-1 and TRBJ1-1; TRBD1 aligns across 7 bases. Unmatched junction bases numbered 6, after V lost 5 bases and J lost 0 bases. The CDR3 consists of 14 residues. Germline V gene lookup returns CDR1 SQVTM and CDR2 ANQGSEA.

The gene calls are TRBV3-1 (or the pseudogene TRBV3-2) and TRBJ2-1; 8 positions match TRBD1. The CDR3 is 15 residues long. Trimming took 1 base from V and 7 from J; bases not matched to a gene: 6. Per germline, CDR1 LGHDT and CDR2 YNNKEL (reference sequence). The DNA of the CDR3 is TGTGCCAGCAGCCAAGTCAGACAGGGGAGGAATGAGCAGTTCTTC. Translation: CASSQVRQGRNEQFF.

The rearrangement links TRBV10-3 to TRBJ1-1; no definite D call. The CDR3 has 16 residues. Germline CDR1 and CDR2: ENHRY and SYGVKD. V lost 3 bases and J 0 bases, leaving 14 bases between the germline ends. The CDR3 region is CAISDNSFSMNTEAFF. Written as DNA, the CDR3 is TGTGCCATCAGTGATAACAGCTTTTCTATGAACACTGAAGCTTTCTTT.

The chain couples TRBV12-3 or TRBV12-4 to TRBJ2-3; perhaps TRBD2 as D (7 bases). The CDR3 spans 13 residues. Trimming stripped 3 bases from V and 13 bases from J, with 17 bases between. CDR3 protein: CASSLTGGTPKYF. CDR3 nucleotide sequence: TGTGCCAGCAGTTTGACCGGGGGGACACCTAAGTATTTT.

V is TRBV11-2 and J is TRBJ2-1; 13 positions agree with TRBD2. The CDR3 is 18 amino acids. Germline CDR1 and CDR2: SGHAT and FQNNGV. V was clipped by 2 bases and J by 9 bases; unmatched bases: 13. The CDR3: CASSLNTGLAGERGEQFF. The CDR3 DNA reads as TGTGCCAGCAGCTTAAACACTGGACTAGCGGGAGAGCGAGGTGAGCAGTTCTTC.

The CDR3 DNA follows: TGTGCCAGTAGTATAATGGCGTCGGGACAGGCCGCGAACACTGAAGCTTTCTTT. Translated, it gives CASSIMASGQAANTEAFF. The rearrangement joins TRBV19 to TRBJ1-1; TRBD1 agrees at 8 bases. With 2 bases clipped from V and 1 base from J, the junction kept 12 bases outside the gene matches. Germline assignment: CDR1 LNHDA and CDR2 SQIVND (reference sequence). The CDR3 is made up of 18 amino acids.

The CDR3 reads CASSLNEAGGKGQYF. DNA for the CDR3: TGTGCCAGCAGCTTAAACGAGGCAGGGGGTAAGGGGCAGTACTTC. V and J are TRBV11-2 and TRBJ2-7; 7 bases are a match to TRBD1. The length of the CDR3 is 15 residues. Unmatched junction bases numbered 13, after V lost 2 bases and J lost 9 bases. Germline V CDR1 and CDR2: SGHAT, FQNNGV.

This clone came up once. The V gene is TRBV2, the J gene TRBJ1-5; D gene unclear. CDR1 is SNHLY and CDR2 is FYNNEI in the germline V gene. The CDR3 has 11 amino acids. V lost 5 bases and J 9 bases, leaving 8 bases between the germline ends. The CDR3 is CASSSLGPQHF. Written as DNA, the CDR3 is TGTGCCAGCAGTAGCCTAGGGCCCCAGCATTTT.

The gene calls are TRBV5-6 and TRBJ1-2; a weak D match, TRBD1 (5 bases). CDR3 length equals 16 residues. Germline V gives CDR1 SGHDT, CDR2 YYEEEE. V shed 4 bases and J shed 2 bases, with 18 bases lying between them. CDR3 DNA sequence: TGTGCCAGCAGCCTCAGGGTCGTGGGCGCGAACTATGGCTACACCTTC. This encodes CASSLRVVGANYGYTF.

The chain links TRBV11-1 to TRBJ1-6; D unresolved. V shed 2 bases and J shed 7 bases, with 9 bases lying between them. This CDR3 is 14 amino acids long. Germline loops: CDR1 SGHAT, CDR2 FQDESV (reference sequence). The CDR3 DNA is TGTGCCAGCAGCTTATCAAGAGGGAATTCACCCCTCCACTTT. Translating gives CASSLSRGNSPLHF.

This rearrangement joins TRBV6-2 or TRBV6-3 to TRBJ2-7; a weak D match, TRBD2 (6 bases). The V and J ends lost 0 bases and 5 bases respectively, with 8 bases between them. The CDR3 totals 13 residues. In germline, CDR1 is MNHEY, CDR2 SVGEGT. CDR3 coding DNA: TGTGCCAGCAGTTACTCGCGGGGAAACGAGCAGTACGTC. Translation: CASSYSRGNEQYV.

CDR3 nucleotide sequence: TGTGCCAGCAGTTTTTCCCGGGACAATGAGCAGTTCTTC. It codes for CASSFSRDNEQFF. The chain links TRBV27 to TRBJ2-1; D is unclear. CDR3 size: 13 residues. Germline CDR1 is MNHEY and CDR2 is SMNVEV (reference sequence). The V end was cut by 3 bases, the J end by 5 bases, with 8 bases between.

This clone was found once. The J gene is TRBJ1-5, the V gene TRBV25-1; 8 bases line up with TRBD1. The length of the CDR3 is 17 residues. The trim removed 7 bases at V and 0 bases at J, leaving 11 bases unmatched. Germline V gene sequence: CDR1 MGHDK, CDR2 SYGVNS. The CDR3 loop is CASNSGTGGGSNQPQHF. CDR3 sequence (DNA): TGTGCCAGCAATTCCGGGACAGGAGGGGGTAGCAATCAGCCCCAGCATTTT.

This clone came up once. The chain couples TRBV7-2 to TRBJ1-3; D remains ambiguous. Trimming cost V 5 bases and J 5 bases, with 7 bases left between them. Germline CDR1 is SGHTA and CDR2 is FQGNSA. The CDR3 consists of 12 residues. The CDR3 nucleotides read TGTGCCAGCAGCCTGGGCCGAAACACCATATATTTT. It encodes CASSLGRNTIYF.

The J gene is TRBJ1-1, the V gene TRBV29-1, with 11 bases fitting TRBD1. From germline, CDR1 is SQVTM and CDR2 ANQGSEA. The J segment lost 3 bases and the V segment lost 6 bases, leaving 3 bases of the junction unmatched. The CDR3 spans 13 residues. This CDR3 reads CSVRGQGDTEAFF. Written as DNA, the CDR3 is TGCAGCGTGAGGGGACAGGGGGACACTGAAGCTTTCTTT. Drawing the rest from reference TRBV29-1 and TRBJ1-1, the complete variable domain is SAVISQKPSRDICQRGTSLTIQCQVDSQVTMMFWYRQQPGQSLTLIATANQGSEATYESGFVIDKFPISRPNLTFSTLTVSNMSPEDSSIYLCSVRGQGDTEAFFGQGTRLTVV.

The rearrangement uses TRBV19 and TRBJ2-7; 7 bases are shared with TRBD2. The V gene's germline CDR1 is LNHDA and CDR2 SQIVND (reference sequence). J lost 2 bases, V lost 5 bases, and 15 bases had no gene match. The CDR3 loop spans 17 amino acids. The CDR3 reads CASSSGRGWSVPYEQYF. CDR3 nucleotide sequence: TGTGCCAGTAGTTCCGGGCGGGGGTGGAGCGTTCCCTACGAGCAGTACTTC.

The rearrangement links TRBV19 to TRBJ2-1, with 12 bases aligning to TRBD2. The CDR3 contains 16 residues. V lost 6 bases, J lost 8 bases, and 11 bases stayed unmatched. Germline CDR1 and CDR2: LNHDA and SQIVND (reference sequence). The CDR3 DNA reads as TGTGCCAGTAGCTCGACCCGGACTAGCGGGACTTATGAGCAGTTCTTC. This gives the protein CASSSTRTSGTYEQFF.